This passage covers 19 T cell receptor beta chains from one sample sequenced in a study of control samples from healthy donors and cancer patients. Using immunoSEQ multiplex PCR, the repertoire was profiled, and TCRdb retains in-frame clones only, with some absent. The table has 100,000 to 150,000 clones, more than 70% seen once. What was sequenced was blood. The receptors were gathered from a man aged 55 to 69 in good health.

The V and J genes are TRBV6-1 and TRBJ2-7; D gene unclear. The V end lost 0 bases, the J end lost 3 bases, and 3 bases lay between the germline ends. CDR1 is MNHNS, CDR2 SASEGT, per germline. The CDR3 is made up of 12 amino acids. The CDR3 sequence: CASSEANYEQYF. In DNA, the CDR3 is TGTGCCAGCAGTGAAGCAAACTACGAGCAGTACTTC.

The chain couples TRBV7-2 to TRBJ1-3; 8 nucleotides line up with TRBD1. Germline trimming cut 1 base from V and 8 bases from J; bases unmatched to any gene: 4. Germline values: CDR1 SGHTA, CDR2 FQGNSA. The CDR3 sequence is 14 residues long. The CDR3 sequence: CASSLGRGPDTIYF. The CDR3 bases are TGTGCCAGCAGCTTAGGCAGGGGGCCGGACACCATATATTTT.

The chain is built from TRBV6-1 and TRBJ2-1; TRBD2 is a possible D gene (5 bases). The CDR3 is made up of 15 amino acids. V lost 6 bases, J lost 7 bases, and 19 bases lay in between. CDR1 is MNHNS, CDR2 SASEGT, per germline. This CDR3 reads CASSLGRLPLNEQFF. The CDR3 DNA reads TGTGCCAGCAGCCTAGGGAGACTCCCGTTGAATGAGCAGTTCTTC.

This rearrangement joins TRBV6-1 to TRBJ1-3, with 8 positions matching TRBD1. Trimming removed 4 bases from V and 0 bases from J; junction bases left unmatched: 5. Looked up from germline, CDR1 is MNHNS and CDR2 is SASEGT. CDR3 length: 16 residues. The CDR3 spells CASSADRVISGNTIYF. The CDR3 nucleotides are TGTGCCAGCAGTGCGGACAGGGTAATCTCTGGAAACACCATATATTTT.

This rearrangement joins TRBV2 to TRBJ1-5, with 9 nucleotides matching TRBD1. CDR1 is SNHLY, CDR2 FYNNEI, per germline. The CDR3 is made up of 15 amino acids. J was trimmed by 11 bases and V by 4 bases; bases with no gene match: 12. Here the CDR3 reads CASSVTQGAISAQHF. DNA for the CDR3: TGTGCCAGCAGTGTAACACAGGGGGCCATATCAGCCCAGCATTTT.

This chain connects TRBV28 to TRBJ2-3, with TRBD2 as a possible D gene (5 bases). Germline V CDR1 and CDR2: MDHEN, SYDVKM. There are 12 residues in the CDR3. The V end lost 2 bases, the J end lost 11 bases, and 11 bases lay between the germline ends. Here the CDR3 DNA reads TGTGCCAGCAGTTTACCGGGAAATCGGCAGTATTTT. Its protein is CASSLPGNRQYF.

Comments on this clone: At the DNA level, this CDR3 is encoded by other sequences in the same sample as well. V usage is TRBV19 and J usage is TRBJ1-4; TRBD1 might be the D (5 bases). Between the trimmed V and J ends, which lost 2 bases and 3 bases, there was a span of 7 bases. There are 14 residues in the CDR3. Germline V gene lookup returns CDR1 LNHDA and CDR2 SQIVND (reference sequence). The chain's CDR3 is CASSIWGANEKLFF. CDR3 nucleotides: TGTGCCAGTAGTATATGGGGGGCTAATGAAAAACTGTTTTTT.

CDR3 region: CASSLDVNYNSPLHF. In nucleotides, the CDR3 is TGTGCCAGCAGCTTAGATGTGAACTATAATTCACCCCTCCACTTT. The rearrangement uses TRBV7-8 and TRBJ1-6; D is ambiguous. V was cut by 1 base and J by 3 bases, with 7 bases left in between. The CDR3 covers 15 residues. The germline gives CDR1 SGHVS, CDR2 FQNEAQ.

This sequence joins TRBV5-8 and TRBJ1-5, with D perhaps TRBD1 (6 bases). This CDR3 has 17 amino acids. The germline V gene has CDR1 SGHTS and CDR2 YDEGEE. V was pared by 4 bases and J by 9 bases, with 26 bases between. CDR3 nucleotide sequence: TGTGCCAGCAGCCTGGGGTTCATCGAGACAGGCAGCTTGCCCCAGCATTTT. Protein sequence: CASSLGFIETGSLPQHF.

The chain couples TRBV28 to TRBJ2-7, with D possibly TRBD1 on 5 matching bases. Between the trimmed V and J ends, which lost 5 bases and 4 bases, there was a span of 12 bases. Germline CDR1 is MDHEN and CDR2 is SYDVKM. There are 13 residues in the CDR3. The CDR3 DNA sequence: TGTGCCAGCAGTACCTCCCCAGGGTACGAGCAGTACTTC. It is translated as CASSTSPGYEQYF.

This chain uses TRBV6-9 with TRBJ2-3; TRBD1 matches 7 bases. This CDR3 spans 15 amino acids. The V and J ends lost 8 bases and 2 bases, in that order; junction bases with no gene match: 10. Germline V gene data show CDR1 as MNHGY and CDR2 as SVAAGI. The CDR3 DNA sequence: TGTGCCAGCGATAGAACAGGGGAAGACACAGATACGCAGTATTTT. The encoded protein is CASDRTGEDTDTQYF.

The chain has TRBV3-1 (or the pseudogene TRBV3-2) and TRBJ2-3; D not resolved. V lost 6 bases, J lost 0 bases, and 7 bases lay in between. Germline assignment: CDR1 LGHDT and CDR2 YNNKEL (reference sequence). The CDR3 is 13 residues long. The CDR3 spells CASRHTSTDTQYF. The CDR3 DNA is TGTGCCAGCAGGCACACTAGCACAGATACGCAGTATTTT.

This chain uses TRBV30 with TRBJ1-1, with TRBD1 matching over 8 bases. This CDR3 has 17 residues. Germline trimming cut 0 bases from V and 1 base from J; bases unmatched to any gene: 10. Germline V gene sequence: CDR1 GTSNPN, CDR2 SVGIG (reference sequence). The CDR3 DNA reads as TGTGCCTGGAGTGTGCAGCAGGGGGCGAATCGGAACACTGAAGCTTTCTTT. Protein sequence: CAWSVQQGANRNTEAFF.

The chain carries TRBV11-2 and TRBJ1-1, with D maybe TRBD1 (5 bases). In germline, CDR1 is SGHAT, CDR2 FQNNGV. Trimming left V 3 bases short and J 0 bases short, with 11 bases between. The CDR3 has 15 amino acids. CDR3 protein: CASSFGSRVNTEAFF. CDR3 coding DNA: TGTGCCAGCAGCTTCGGGTCCAGGGTGAACACTGAAGCTTTCTTT. The variable domain in full, with the rest retrieved from reference TRBV11-2 and TRBJ1-1, is EAGVAQSPRYKIIEKRQSVAFWCNPISGHATLYWYQQILGQGPKLLIQFQNNGVVDDSQLPKDRFSAERLKGVDSTLKIQPAKLEDSAVYLCASSFGSRVNTEAFFGQGTRLTVV.

The rearrangement joins TRBV10-3 to TRBJ1-1, with 8 bases aligning to TRBD1. From germline, CDR1 is ENHRY and CDR2 SYGVKD. This CDR3 is 15 amino acids long. V lost 2 bases and J lost 0; bases outside the gene matches: 2. CDR3 DNA: TGTGCCATCAGTGAGGGGACAGGAATGAACACTGAAGCTTTCTTT. As protein: CAISEGTGMNTEAFF.

This clone was counted a single time. This chain uses TRBV4-3 with TRBJ2-2, with 10 nucleotides matching TRBD1. This CDR3 is built from 16 residues. Looked up from germline, CDR1 is LGHNA and CDR2 is YSLEER. Unmatched junction bases numbered 7, after V lost 0 bases and J lost 9 bases. DNA of the CDR3: TGCGCCAGCAGCCAAGATGGACAGGGGGGAAACCGGGAGCTGTTTTTT. This gives the protein CASSQDGQGGNRELFF.

The V and J genes are TRBV11-2 and TRBJ1-1, with unresolved D. The CDR3 sequence is 14 residues long. Trimming took off 1 base at V and 6 bases at J, with 12 bases between the two ends. CDR1 and CDR2 from the germline V gene are SGHAT and FQNNGV. CDR3 nucleotide sequence: TGTGCCAGCAGCTTAGGGTCATTAAGCTCTGAAGCTTTCTTT. Protein: CASSLGSLSSEAFF.

This clone was counted a single time. DNA of the CDR3: TGTGCCAGCAGTCGGCCTCCCGGGACAGAAGTGCAGTACTTC. Amino acid sequence: CASSRPPGTEVQYF. V is TRBV28 and J is TRBJ2-7; TRBD1 agrees at 7 bases. The CDR3 is made up of 14 amino acids. J was trimmed by 9 bases and V by 5 bases; bases with no gene match: 13. The germline CDR1 and CDR2 sequences are MDHEN and SYDVKM.

The CDR3 sequence is CASSPPAGGSREQYF. As DNA, the CDR3 is TGTGCCAGCTCACCACCGGCTGGGGGGTCTAGGGAGCAGTACTTC. The chain carries TRBV18 and TRBJ2-7, with D perhaps TRBD2 (6 bases). Germline loops: CDR1 KGHSH, CDR2 LQKENI. V was cut by 0 bases and J by 7 bases, with 16 bases left in between. The CDR3 sequence is 15 residues long.